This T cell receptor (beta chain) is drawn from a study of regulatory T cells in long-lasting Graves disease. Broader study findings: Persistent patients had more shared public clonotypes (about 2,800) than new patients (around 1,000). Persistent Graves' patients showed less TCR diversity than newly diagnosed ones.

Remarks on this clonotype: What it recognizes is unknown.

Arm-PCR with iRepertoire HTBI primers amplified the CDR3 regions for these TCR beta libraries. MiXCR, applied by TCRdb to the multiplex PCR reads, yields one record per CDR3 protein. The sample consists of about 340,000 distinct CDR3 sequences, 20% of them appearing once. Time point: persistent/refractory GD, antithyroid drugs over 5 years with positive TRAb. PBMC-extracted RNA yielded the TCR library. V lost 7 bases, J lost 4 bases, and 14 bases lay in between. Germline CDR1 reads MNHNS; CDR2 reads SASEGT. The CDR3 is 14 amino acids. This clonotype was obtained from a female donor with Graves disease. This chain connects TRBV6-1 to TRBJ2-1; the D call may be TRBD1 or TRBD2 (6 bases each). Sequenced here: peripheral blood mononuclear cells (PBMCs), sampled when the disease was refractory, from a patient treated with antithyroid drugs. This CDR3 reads CASIISGAYNEQFF. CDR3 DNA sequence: TGTGCCAGCATTATCTCGGGGGCGTACAATGAGCAGTTCTTC.